The present T cell receptor beta chain was sequenced within a study of blood T cell repertoires in COVID-19. Turning to the study itself: COVID-19 samples collected from the United States, Italy and Spain covered acute and convalescent phases. Sources were T cells, B-cell-depleted T cells, or PBMCs; the material itself was cDNA or gDNA.

Per the original data handling: Amplification of reference gene primers was used by the study to estimate nucleated cell counts. Measured with immunoSEQ multiplex PCR; TCRdb has only the in-frame clones, and not every one. V and J calls and clone size come straight from that table; D and trimming were deduced from the DNA. The repertoire includes some 190,000 clones, around 84% of them detected once, and around 4.9% sits in the top ten. Trimming left V 4 bases short and J 15 bases short, with 22 bases between. The length of the CDR3 is 14 residues. Germline V gene lookup returns CDR1 SGHVS and CDR2 FQNEAQ.

The chain joins TRBV7-8 to TRBJ1-5, with D maybe TRBD1 (5 bases). What was sequenced was peripheral blood. The sequence was collected from a woman of 80 years or more with acute or convalescent COVID-19. The CDR3 reads CASSSQGGGKATHF. DNA of the CDR3: TGTGCCAGCAGCTCTCAAGGCGGGGGGAAGGCGACGCATTTT.